The clone carrying this TCR beta chain was observed at least ten times. The antigen is not known. Germline assignment: CDR1 MNHEY and CDR2 SVGEGT. The length of the CDR3 is 14 residues. V was pared by 5 bases and J by 3 bases, with 5 bases of the junction left unmatched. These data originate in a study of post-analysis software for immune sequencing data. The overall study: Relapsing-remitting, secondary progressive and progressive-relapsing multiple sclerosis were all included among the disease courses.

Study findings and constraints: Roughly five TRBV segments were significantly more frequent in patients than in controls. TRBV5-6, TRBV5-1 and TRBV20-1 were among these segments. A significant reduction in normalized Chao1 diversity was observed in multiple sclerosis patients versus controls. By F measure, samples from a shared preparation batch strongly co-clustered.

Each TCR beta cDNA library carried unique molecular identifiers. T cells numbering roughly 0.95 to 11 million gave rise to about 490,000 cDNA molecules. Using its own MiXCR run on the PCR reads, TCRdb lists one record per CDR3 protein. The sample includes over 150,000 distinct CDR3 sequences, 30% of them seen just once. Sequenced: blood. V and J are TRBV6-2 or TRBV6-3 and TRBJ2-7; 9 nucleotides agree with TRBD2. The clonotype was recovered from a girl aged 5-17 years with multiple sclerosis. The CDR3 sequence is CASSSLAGFYEQYF. In DNA form, the CDR3 reads TGTGCCAGCAGTAGCCTAGCGGGATTCTACGAGCAGTACTTC.